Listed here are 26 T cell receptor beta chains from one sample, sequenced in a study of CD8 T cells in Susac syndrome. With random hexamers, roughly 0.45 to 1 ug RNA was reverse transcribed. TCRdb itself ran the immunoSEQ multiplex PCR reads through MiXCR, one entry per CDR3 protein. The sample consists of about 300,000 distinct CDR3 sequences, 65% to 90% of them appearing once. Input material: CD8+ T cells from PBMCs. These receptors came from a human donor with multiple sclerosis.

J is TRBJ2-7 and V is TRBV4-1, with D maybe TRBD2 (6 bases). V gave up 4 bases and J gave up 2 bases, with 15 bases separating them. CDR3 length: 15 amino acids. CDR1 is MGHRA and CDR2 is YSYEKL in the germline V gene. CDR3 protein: CASSLSGGVPYEQYF. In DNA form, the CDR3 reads TGCGCCAGCAGCCTTAGCGGAGGAGTCCCCTACGAGCAGTACTTC.

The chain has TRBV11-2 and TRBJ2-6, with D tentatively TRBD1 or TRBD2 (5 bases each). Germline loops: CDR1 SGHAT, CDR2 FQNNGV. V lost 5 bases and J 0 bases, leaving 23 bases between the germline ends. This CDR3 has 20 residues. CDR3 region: CASSITTGTGSSSGANVLTF. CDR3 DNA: TGTGCCAGCAGCATCACCACCGGGACGGGGAGCTCCTCTGGGGCCAACGTCCTGACTTTC.

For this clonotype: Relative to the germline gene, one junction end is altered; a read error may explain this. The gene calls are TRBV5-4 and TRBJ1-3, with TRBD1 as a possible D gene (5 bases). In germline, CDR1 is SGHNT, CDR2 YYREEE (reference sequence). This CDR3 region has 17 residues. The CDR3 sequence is CASSSLDQGLSGNTMYF. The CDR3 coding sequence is TGTGCCAGCAGCTCCCTGGACCAGGGCCTCTCTGGAAACACCATGTATTTT.

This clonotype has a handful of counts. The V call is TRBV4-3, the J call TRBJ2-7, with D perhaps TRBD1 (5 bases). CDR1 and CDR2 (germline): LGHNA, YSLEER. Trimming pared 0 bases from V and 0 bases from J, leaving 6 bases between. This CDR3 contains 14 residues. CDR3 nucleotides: TGCGCCAGCAGCCAAGATAGGGGCTCCTACGAGCAGTACTTC. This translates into CASSQDRGSYEQYF.

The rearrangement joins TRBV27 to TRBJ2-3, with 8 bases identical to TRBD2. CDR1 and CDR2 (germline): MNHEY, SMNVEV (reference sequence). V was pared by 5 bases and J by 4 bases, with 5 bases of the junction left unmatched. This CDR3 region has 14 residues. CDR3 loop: CASSPSLAADTQYF. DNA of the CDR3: TGTGCCAGCAGTCCCTCACTAGCGGCAGATACGCAGTATTTT.

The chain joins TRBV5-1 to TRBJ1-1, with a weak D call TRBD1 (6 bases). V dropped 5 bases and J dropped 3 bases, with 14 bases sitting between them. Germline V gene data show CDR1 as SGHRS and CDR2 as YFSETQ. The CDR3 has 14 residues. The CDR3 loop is CASSGAGGYTEAFF. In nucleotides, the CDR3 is TGCGCCAGCAGTGGAGCGGGGGGCTACACTGAAGCTTTCTTT.

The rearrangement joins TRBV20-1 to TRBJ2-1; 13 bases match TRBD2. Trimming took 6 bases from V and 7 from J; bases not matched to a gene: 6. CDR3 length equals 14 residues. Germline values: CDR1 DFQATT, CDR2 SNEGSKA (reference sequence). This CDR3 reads CSATGLAGENEQFF. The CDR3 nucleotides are TGCAGTGCGACTGGACTAGCGGGGGAAAATGAGCAGTTCTTC.

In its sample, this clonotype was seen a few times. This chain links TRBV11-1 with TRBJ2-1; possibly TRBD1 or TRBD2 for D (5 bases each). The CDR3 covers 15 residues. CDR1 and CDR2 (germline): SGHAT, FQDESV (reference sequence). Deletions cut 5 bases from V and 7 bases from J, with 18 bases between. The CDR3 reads CASSEIWDPWNEQFF. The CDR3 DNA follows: TGTGCCAGCAGCGAAATTTGGGACCCTTGGAATGAGCAGTTCTTC.

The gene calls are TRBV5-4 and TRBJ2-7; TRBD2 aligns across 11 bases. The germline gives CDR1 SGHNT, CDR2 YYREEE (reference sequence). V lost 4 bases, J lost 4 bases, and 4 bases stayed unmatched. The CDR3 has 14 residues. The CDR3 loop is CASSPASGRYEQYF. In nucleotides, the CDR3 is TGTGCCAGCAGCCCAGCTAGCGGGAGGTACGAGCAGTACTTC.

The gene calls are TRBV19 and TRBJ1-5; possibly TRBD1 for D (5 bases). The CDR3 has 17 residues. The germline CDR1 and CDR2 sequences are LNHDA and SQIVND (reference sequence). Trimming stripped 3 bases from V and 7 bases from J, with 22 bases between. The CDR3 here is CASSIPRASAVGQPQHF. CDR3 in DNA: TGTGCCAGTAGTATCCCCAGGGCCAGCGCGGTTGGGCAGCCCCAGCATTTT.

The CDR3 reads CASSLGGPNEQFF. CDR3 in DNA: TGTGCCAGCAGCTTAGGCGGGCCGAATGAGCAGTTCTTC. The chain employs TRBV11-2 and TRBJ2-1; perhaps TRBD2 as D (5 bases). Trimming took 1 base from V and 7 from J, leaving 8 bases between them. The length of the CDR3 is 13 residues. Germline loops: CDR1 SGHAT, CDR2 FQNNGV. Based on the CDR3 plus reference TRBV11-2 and TRBJ2-1, the full variable domain is EAGVAQSPRYKIIEKRQSVAFWCNPISGHATLYWYQQILGQGPKLLIQFQNNGVVDDSQLPKDRFSAERLKGVDSTLKIQPAKLEDSAVYLCASSLGGPNEQFFGPGTRLTVL.

CDR3 sequence: CARRVMWQFF. CDR3 DNA: TGCGCCAGAAGGGTGATGTGGCAGTTCTTC. The rearrangement uses TRBV23-1 and TRBJ2-1; D unresolved. TRBV23-1 is treated as an ORF (open reading frame) with a function not yet certain. Trimming took 9 bases from V and 12 from J, leaving 12 bases between them. The CDR3 is made up of 10 amino acids.

The CDR3 nucleotides read TGCAGCGTCGCAGGTAATCGAGGCGAGCAGTACTTC. Its translation: CSVAGNRGEQYF. The chain links TRBV29-1 to TRBJ2-7; D gene unclear. CDR3 length: 12 residues. Germline V gives CDR1 SQVTM, CDR2 ANQGSEA. V dropped 6 bases and J dropped 6 bases, with 15 bases sitting between them.

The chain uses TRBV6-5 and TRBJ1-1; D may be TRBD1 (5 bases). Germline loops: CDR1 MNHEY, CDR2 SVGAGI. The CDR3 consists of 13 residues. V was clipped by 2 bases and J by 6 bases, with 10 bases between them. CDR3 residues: CASSYKTGPEAFF. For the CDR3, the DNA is TGTGCCAGCAGTTACAAAACGGGGCCTGAAGCTTTCTTT.

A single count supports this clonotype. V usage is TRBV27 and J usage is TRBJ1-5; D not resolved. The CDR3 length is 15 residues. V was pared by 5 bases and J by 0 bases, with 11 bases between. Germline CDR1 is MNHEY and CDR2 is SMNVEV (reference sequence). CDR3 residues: CASSPRINSNQPQHF. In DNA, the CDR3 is TGTGCCAGCAGTCCACGGATCAATAGCAATCAGCCCCAGCATTTT.

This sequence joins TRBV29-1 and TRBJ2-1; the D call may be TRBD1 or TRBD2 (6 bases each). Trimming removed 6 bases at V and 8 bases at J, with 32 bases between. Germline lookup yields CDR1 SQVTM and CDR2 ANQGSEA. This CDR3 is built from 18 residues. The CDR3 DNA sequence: TGCAGCGTCCCTCCGAAAAGGGGGGTGGGCCCCAGCGTCGATGAGCAGTTCTTC. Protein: CSVPPKRGVGPSVDEQFF.

CDR3 nucleotide sequence: TGTGGGGCAGACAACCTGAACACTGAAGCTTTCTTT. Translating gives CGADNLNTEAFF. This chain links TRBV30 with TRBJ1-1, with D hard to call. Germline CDR1 reads GTSNPN; CDR2 reads SVGIG (reference sequence). The CDR3 spans 12 residues. The whole variable domain, remainder taken from reference TRBV30 and TRBJ1-1, is SQTIHQWPATLVQPVGSPLSLECTVEGTSNPNLYWYRQAAGRGLQLLFYSVGIGQISSEVPQNLSASRPQDRQFILSSKKLLLSDSGFYLCGADNLNTEAFFGQGTRLTVV.

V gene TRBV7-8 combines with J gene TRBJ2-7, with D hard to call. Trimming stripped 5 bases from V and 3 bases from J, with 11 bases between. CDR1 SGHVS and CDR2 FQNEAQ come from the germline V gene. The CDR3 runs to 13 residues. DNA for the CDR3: TGTGCCAGCAGCGTGGAACCGGTCTACGAGCAGTACTTC. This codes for CASSVEPVYEQYF.

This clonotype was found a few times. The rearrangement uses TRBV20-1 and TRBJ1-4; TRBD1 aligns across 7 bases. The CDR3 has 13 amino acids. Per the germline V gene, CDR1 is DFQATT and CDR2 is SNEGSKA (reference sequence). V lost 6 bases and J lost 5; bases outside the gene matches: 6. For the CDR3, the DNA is TGCAGTGCCAGGGGGGAAAGAAATGAAAAACTGTTTTTT. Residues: CSARGERNEKLFF.

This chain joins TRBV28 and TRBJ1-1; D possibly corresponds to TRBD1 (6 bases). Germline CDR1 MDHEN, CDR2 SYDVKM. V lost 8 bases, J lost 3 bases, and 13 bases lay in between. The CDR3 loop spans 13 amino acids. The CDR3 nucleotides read TGTGCCAGCGGACCGGGACACCACACTGAAGCTTTCTTT. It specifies CASGPGHHTEAFF.

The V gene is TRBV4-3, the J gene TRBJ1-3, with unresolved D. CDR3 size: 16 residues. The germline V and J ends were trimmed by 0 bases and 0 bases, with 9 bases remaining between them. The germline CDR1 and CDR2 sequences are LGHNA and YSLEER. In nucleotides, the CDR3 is TGCGCCAGCAGCCAAGAGAGAGACTACTCTGGAAACACCATATATTTT. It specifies CASSQERDYSGNTIYF.

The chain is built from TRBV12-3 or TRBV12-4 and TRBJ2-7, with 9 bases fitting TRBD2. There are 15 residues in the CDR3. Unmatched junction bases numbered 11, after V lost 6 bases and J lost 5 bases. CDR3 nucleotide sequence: TGTGCCAGCAGGGCGGGACTAGCAGGCCCCCACGAGCAGTACTTC. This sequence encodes CASRAGLAGPHEQYF.

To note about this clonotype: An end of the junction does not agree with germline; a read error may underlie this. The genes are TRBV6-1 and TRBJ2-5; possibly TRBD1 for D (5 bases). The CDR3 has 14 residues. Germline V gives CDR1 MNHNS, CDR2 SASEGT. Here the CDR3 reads CASSMTEYQEAQYF. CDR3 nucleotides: TGTGCCAGCAGTATGACAGAGTACCAAGAGGCCCAGTACTTC.

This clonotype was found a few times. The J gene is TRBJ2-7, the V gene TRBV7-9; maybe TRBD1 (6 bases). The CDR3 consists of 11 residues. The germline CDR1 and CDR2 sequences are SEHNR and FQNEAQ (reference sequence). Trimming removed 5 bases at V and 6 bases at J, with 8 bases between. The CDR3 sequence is CASSPGVEQYF. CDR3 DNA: TGTGCCAGCAGCCCAGGGGTCGAGCAGTACTTC.

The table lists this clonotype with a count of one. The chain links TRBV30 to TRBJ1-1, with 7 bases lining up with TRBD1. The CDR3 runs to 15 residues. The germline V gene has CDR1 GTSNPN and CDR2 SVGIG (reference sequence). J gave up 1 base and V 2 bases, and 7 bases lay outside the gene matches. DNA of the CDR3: TGTGCCTGGAGTTTGTTCGGGACAGAGAACACTGAAGCTTTCTTT. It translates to CAWSLFGTENTEAFF.

CDR3 protein: CASSPPDSYEQYF. In nucleotides, the CDR3 is TGTGCCAGCTCACCGCCGGATTCCTACGAGCAGTACTTC. V gene TRBV18 combines with J gene TRBJ2-7; D remains unclear. The CDR3 runs to 13 residues. The V end lost 3 bases, the J end lost 1 base, and 7 bases lay between the germline ends. CDR1 and CDR2 (germline): KGHSH, LQKENI.